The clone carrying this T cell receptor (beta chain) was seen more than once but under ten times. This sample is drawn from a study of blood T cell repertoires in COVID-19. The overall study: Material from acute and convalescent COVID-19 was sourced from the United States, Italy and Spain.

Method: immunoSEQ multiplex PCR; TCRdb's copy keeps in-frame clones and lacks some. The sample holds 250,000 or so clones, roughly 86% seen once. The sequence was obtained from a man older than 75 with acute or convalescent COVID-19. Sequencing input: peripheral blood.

In DNA, the CDR3 is TGTGCCAGCAGCAAGGAGGGAAATCAGCCCCAGCATTTT. This sequence encodes CASSKEGNQPQHF. The gene calls are TRBV6-5 and TRBJ1-5; D gene unclear. V was cut by 6 bases and J by 4 bases, with 10 bases left in between. CDR3 length equals 13 residues. Germline V gene sequence: CDR1 MNHEY, CDR2 SVGAGI.